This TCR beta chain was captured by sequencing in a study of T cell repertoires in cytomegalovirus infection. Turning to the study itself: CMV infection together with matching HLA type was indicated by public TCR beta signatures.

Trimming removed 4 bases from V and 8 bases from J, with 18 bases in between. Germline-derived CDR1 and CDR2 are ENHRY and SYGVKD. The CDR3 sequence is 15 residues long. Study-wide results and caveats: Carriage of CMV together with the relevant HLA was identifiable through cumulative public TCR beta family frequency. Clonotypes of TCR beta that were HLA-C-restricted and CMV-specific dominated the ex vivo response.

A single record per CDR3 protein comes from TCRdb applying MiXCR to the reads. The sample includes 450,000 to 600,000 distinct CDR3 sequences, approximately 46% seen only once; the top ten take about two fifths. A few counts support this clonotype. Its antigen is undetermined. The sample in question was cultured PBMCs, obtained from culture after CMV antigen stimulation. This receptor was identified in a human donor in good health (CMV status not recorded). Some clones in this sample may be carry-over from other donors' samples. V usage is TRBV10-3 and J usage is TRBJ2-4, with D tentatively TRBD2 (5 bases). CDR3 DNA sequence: TGTGCCATCAGTGCCTTACTTGGAGGTGCGGACATTCAGTACTTC. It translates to CAISALLGGADIQYF.